The clone carrying this T cell receptor beta chain has just a few counts. Its antigen is unknown. The data were taken from a study of T-cell memory formation after mild COVID-19. After 5'RACE with constant-segment primers, TCR alpha and TCR beta cDNA libraries carrying sample barcodes and UMIs were obtained. From the 5' RACE reads, TCRdb called clonotypes with MiXCR, one entry per CDR3 protein. The repertoire holds a few hundred thousand distinct CDR3 sequences, with about 23% as singletons. CDR1 and CDR2 from the germline V gene are SEHNR and FQNEAQ (reference sequence). The CDR3 covers 16 residues. Trimming pared 1 base from V and 5 bases from J, leaving 14 bases between. Study outcomes and limitations: There was a balanced CD4/CD8 profile in clones contracting day 15 to 85, and later expanders leaned CD4+. Whether second-wave clones peaking at day 37 were SARS-CoV-2 specific went unconfirmed.

The chain uses TRBV7-9 and TRBJ2-2; D could derive from TRBD1 or TRBD2 (5 bases each). Sequenced sample: PBMCs or a T cell subset sorted from them (not recorded which). This receptor was identified in an adult woman who had mild COVID-19 (a few samples of this study predate the infection). Cell type and time point are not known. CDR3 DNA: TGTGCCAGCAGCTTAGAGATGGGATGGGGGACCGGGGAGCTGTTTTTT. It codes for CASSLEMGWGTGELFF. Full variable domain (outside the CDR3, taken from reference TRBV7-9 and TRBJ2-2): DTGVSQNPRHKITKRGQNVTFRCDPISEHNRLYWYRQTLGQGPEFLTYFQNEAQLEKSRLLSDRFSAERPKGSFSTLEIQRTEQGDSAMYLCASSLEMGWGTGELFFGEGSRLTVL.